The next 5 T cell receptor beta chains were all read from a single sample in a study of a mutant IDH1 vaccine in newly diagnosed glioma. Profiling relied on immunoSEQ multiplex PCR, and the TCRdb table lists in-frame clones only, not all of them. Among about 51,000 clones listed, 60% to 85% were seen once. Time point of the sample: baseline, week 1 (first vaccination visit). The treatment was: pre-vaccination baseline after standard-of-care therapy. The sample here was PBMCs, taken from a glioma patient treated with radiotherapy, temozolomide or both. These receptors all stem from a woman aged 40 to 50 with glioma.

This sequence joins TRBV4-2 and TRBJ2-3; 7 nucleotides align to TRBD2. Germline CDR1 LGHNA, CDR2 YNFKEQ. The CDR3 is made up of 14 amino acids. V shed 1 base and J 4 bases; nucleotides not matched to a gene: 2. In DNA, the CDR3 is TGTGCCAGCAGCCAAGTTCGGGGGGCAGATACGCAGTATTTT. It specifies CASSQVRGADTQYF.

V is TRBV5-1 and J is TRBJ2-2, with 7 bases that match TRBD2. The CDR3 contains 14 residues. With V trimmed by 4 bases and J by 2 bases, 2 bases remained unmatched. Germline values: CDR1 SGHRS, CDR2 YFSETQ. The CDR3 reads CASSRDYNTGELFF. The CDR3, as DNA: TGCGCCAGCAGCCGGGACTATAACACCGGGGAGCTGTTTTTT. Combining the CDR3 with reference TRBV5-1 and TRBJ2-2 gives the whole variable domain KAGVTQTPRYLIKTRGQQVTLSCSPISGHRSVSWYQQTPGQGLQFLFEYFSETQRNKGNFPGRFSGRQFSNSRSEMNVSTLELGDSALYLCASSRDYNTGELFFGEGSRLTVL.

This clone showed up just once. The chain employs TRBV5-1 and TRBJ1-4; D uncertain. V lost 5 bases and J 5 bases, leaving 10 bases between the germline ends. The CDR3 covers 13 residues. Germline CDR1 reads SGHRS; CDR2 reads YFSETQ. The CDR3 loop is CASSRQFNEKLFF. The CDR3 coding sequence is TGCGCCAGCAGTCGGCAGTTCAATGAAAAACTGTTTTTT.

The V gene is TRBV2, the J gene TRBJ2-5, with TRBD2 identical over 11 bases. CDR3 length: 19 residues. CDR1 and CDR2 (germline): SNHLY, FYNNEI. Trimming took 4 bases from V and 1 from J; bases not matched to a gene: 14. CDR3 sequence reads: CASSARQSLLAGVQETQYF. DNA of the CDR3: TGTGCCAGCAGTGCCCGACAGTCCTTACTAGCGGGGGTCCAAGAGACCCAGTACTTC.

This chain links TRBV9 with TRBJ1-6; D is possibly TRBD1 (6 bases). The CDR3 is made up of 12 amino acids. The germline CDR1 and CDR2 sequences are SGDLS and YYNGEE. V was cut by 5 bases and J by 7 bases, with 7 bases left in between. The CDR3 region is CASRQGNSPLHF. The CDR3, as DNA: TGTGCCAGCAGACAGGGAAATTCACCCCTCCACTTT.